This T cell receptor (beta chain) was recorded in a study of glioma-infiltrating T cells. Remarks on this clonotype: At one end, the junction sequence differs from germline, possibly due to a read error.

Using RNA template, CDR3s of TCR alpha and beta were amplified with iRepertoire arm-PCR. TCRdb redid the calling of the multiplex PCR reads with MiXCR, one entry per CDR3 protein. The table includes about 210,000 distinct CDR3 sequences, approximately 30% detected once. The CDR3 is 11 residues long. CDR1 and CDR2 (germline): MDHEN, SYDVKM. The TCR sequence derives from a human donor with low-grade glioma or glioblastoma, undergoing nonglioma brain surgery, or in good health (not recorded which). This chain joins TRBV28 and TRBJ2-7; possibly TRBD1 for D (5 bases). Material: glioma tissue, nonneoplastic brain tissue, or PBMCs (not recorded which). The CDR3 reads CASSLGPRVVF. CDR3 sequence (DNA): TGTGCCAGCAGCCTGGGGCCTCGGGTGGTCTTC. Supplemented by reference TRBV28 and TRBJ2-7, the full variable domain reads DVKVTQSSRYLVKRTGEKVFLECVQDMDHENMFWYRQDPGLGLRLIYFSYDVKMKEKGDIPEGYSVSREKKERFSLILESASTNQTSMYLCASSLGPRVVFGPGTRLTVT.